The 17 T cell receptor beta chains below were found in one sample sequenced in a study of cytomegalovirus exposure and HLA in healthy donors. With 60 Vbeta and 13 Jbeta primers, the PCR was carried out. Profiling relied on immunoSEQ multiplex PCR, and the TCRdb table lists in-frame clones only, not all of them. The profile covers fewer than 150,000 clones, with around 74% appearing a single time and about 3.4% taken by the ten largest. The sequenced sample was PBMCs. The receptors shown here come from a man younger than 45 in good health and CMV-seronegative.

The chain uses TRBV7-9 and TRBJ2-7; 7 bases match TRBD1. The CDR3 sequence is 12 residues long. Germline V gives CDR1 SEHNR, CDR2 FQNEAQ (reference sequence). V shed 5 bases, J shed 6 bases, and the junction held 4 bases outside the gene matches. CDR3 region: CASSLWTGEQYF. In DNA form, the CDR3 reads TGTGCCAGCAGCCTATGGACAGGCGAGCAGTACTTC.

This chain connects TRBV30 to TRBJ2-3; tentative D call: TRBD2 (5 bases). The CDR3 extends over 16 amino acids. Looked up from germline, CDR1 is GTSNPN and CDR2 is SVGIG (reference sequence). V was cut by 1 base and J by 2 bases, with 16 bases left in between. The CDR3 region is CAWSARTQRDTDTQYF. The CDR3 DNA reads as TGTGCCTGGAGTGCCAGGACTCAACGAGACACAGATACGCAGTATTTT.

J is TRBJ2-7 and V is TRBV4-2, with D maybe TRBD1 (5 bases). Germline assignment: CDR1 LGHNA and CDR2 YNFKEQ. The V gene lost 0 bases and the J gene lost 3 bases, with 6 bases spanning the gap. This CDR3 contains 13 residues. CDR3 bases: TGTGCCAGCAGCCAAGACAGGGACTACGAGCAGTACTTC. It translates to CASSQDRDYEQYF.

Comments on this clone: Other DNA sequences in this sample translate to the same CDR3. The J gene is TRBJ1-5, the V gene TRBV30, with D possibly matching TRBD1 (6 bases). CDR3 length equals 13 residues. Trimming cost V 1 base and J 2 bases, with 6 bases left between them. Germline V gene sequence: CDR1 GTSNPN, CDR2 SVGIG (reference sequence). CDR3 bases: TGTGCCTGGAGTGGACAGGGCAATCAGCCCCAGCATTTT. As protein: CAWSGQGNQPQHF.

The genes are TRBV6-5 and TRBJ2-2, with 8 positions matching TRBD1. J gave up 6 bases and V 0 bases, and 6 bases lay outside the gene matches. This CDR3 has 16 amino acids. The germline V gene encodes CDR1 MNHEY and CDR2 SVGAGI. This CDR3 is CASSYSQGAIAGELFF. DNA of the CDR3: TGTGCCAGCAGTTACTCGCAGGGGGCTATCGCCGGGGAGCTGTTTTTT.

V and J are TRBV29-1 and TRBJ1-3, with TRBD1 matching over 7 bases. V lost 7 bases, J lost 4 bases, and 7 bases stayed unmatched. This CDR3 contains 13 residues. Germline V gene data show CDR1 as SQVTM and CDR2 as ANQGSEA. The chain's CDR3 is CSAQGNLGNTIYF. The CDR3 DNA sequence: TGCAGCGCACAGGGGAACTTAGGAAACACCATATATTTT.

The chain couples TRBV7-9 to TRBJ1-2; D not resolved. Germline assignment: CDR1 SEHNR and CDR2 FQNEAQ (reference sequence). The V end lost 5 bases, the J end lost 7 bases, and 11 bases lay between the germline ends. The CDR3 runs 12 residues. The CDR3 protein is CASSPDTSGYTF. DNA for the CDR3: TGTGCCAGCAGCCCAGACACGAGTGGCTACACCTTC.

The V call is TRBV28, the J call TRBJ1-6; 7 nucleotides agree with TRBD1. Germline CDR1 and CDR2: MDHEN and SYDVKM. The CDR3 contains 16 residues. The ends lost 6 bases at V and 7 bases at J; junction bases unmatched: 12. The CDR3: CASSLWGQGENSPLHF. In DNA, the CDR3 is TGTGCCAGCAGCCTGTGGGGGCAGGGGGAAAATTCACCCCTCCACTTT.

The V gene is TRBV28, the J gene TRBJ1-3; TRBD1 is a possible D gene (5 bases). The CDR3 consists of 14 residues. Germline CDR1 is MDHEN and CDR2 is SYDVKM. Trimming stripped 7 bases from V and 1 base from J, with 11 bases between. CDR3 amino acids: CASKTTESGNTIYF. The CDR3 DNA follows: TGTGCCAGCAAAACGACAGAGTCTGGAAACACCATATATTTT.

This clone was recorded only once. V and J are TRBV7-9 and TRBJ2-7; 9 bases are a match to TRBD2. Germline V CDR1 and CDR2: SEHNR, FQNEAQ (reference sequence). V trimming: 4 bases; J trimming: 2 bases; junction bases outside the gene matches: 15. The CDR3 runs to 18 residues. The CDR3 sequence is CASSSGGAIAGVTYEQYF. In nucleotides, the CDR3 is TGTGCCAGCAGCTCCGGGGGGGCCATAGCGGGGGTGACCTACGAGCAGTACTTC.

The CDR3 is CASSTGLAEDTQYF. The CDR3, as DNA: TGTGCCAGCAGCACCGGACTAGCTGAAGATACGCAGTATTTT. The V gene is TRBV7-9, the J gene TRBJ2-3; 8 bases fit TRBD2. This CDR3 comprises 14 residues. Germline CDR1 SEHNR, CDR2 FQNEAQ (reference sequence). J lost 5 bases, V lost 5 bases, and 6 bases had no gene match.

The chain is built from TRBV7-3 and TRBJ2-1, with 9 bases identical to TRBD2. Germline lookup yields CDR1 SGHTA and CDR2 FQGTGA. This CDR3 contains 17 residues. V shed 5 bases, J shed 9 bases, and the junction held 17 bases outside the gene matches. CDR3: CASSLTLSSGGPGEQFF. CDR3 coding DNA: TGTGCCAGCAGCCTCACTCTATCGAGCGGGGGGCCCGGTGAGCAGTTCTTC.

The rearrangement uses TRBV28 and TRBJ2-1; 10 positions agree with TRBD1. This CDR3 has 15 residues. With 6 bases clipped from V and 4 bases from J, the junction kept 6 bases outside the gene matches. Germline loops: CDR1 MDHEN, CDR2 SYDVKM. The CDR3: CASRPPGQGYNEQFF. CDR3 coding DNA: TGTGCCAGCAGACCTCCGGGACAGGGGTACAATGAGCAGTTCTTC.

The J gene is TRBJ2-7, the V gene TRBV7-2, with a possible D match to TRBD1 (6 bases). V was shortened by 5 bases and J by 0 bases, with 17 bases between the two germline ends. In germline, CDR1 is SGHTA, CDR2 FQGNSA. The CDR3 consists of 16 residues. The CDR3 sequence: CASSPSYRDTSYEQYF. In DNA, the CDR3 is TGTGCCAGCAGCCCATCGTACCGGGACACCTCCTACGAGCAGTACTTC.

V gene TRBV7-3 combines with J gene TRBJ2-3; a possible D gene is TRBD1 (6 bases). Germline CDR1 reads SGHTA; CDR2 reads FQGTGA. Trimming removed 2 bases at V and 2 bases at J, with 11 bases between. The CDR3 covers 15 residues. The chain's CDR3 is CASSLSGHTTDTQYF. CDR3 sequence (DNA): TGTGCCAGCAGCTTATCGGGACATACCACAGATACGCAGTATTTT.

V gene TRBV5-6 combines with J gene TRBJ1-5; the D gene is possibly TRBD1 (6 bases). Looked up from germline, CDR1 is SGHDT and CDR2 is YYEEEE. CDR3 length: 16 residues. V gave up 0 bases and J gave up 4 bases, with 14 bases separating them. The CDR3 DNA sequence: TGTGCCAGCAGCTTGGGAACAGGGTCGGGAAATCAGCCCCAGCATTTT. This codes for CASSLGTGSGNQPQHF.

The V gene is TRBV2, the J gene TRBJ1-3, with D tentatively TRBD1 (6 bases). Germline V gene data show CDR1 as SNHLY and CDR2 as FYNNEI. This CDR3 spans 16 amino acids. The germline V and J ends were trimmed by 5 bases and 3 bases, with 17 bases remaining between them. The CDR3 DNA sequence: TGTGCCAGCAGTCCGACAGGCCCCTACGGTGGAAACACCATATATTTT. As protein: CASSPTGPYGGNTIYF. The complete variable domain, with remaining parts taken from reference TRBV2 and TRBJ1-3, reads EPEVTQTPSHQVTQMGQEVILRCVPISNHLYFYWYRQILGQKVEFLVSFYNNEISEKSEIFDDQFSVERPDGSNFTLKIRSTKLEDSAMYFCASSPTGPYGGNTIYFGEGSWLTVV.